Reported below is one T cell receptor (beta chain). The data derive from a study of blood T cell repertoires in COVID-19. Across the whole study: The United States, Italy and Spain provided the acute and convalescent COVID-19 samples.

CDR3 length: 13 residues. Germline V gene lookup returns CDR1 LNHDA and CDR2 SQIVND (reference sequence). V was cut by 9 bases and J by 3 bases, with 14 bases left in between. In the original analysis: By means of reference gene primer amplification, nucleated cell counts were estimated. TCRdb's table, derived via immunoSEQ multiplex PCR, lists solely in-frame clones and lacks some. Clone size and V and J calls were adopted from that table, with D and trimming inferred from the DNA. Seen here are about 54,000 clones, roughly 88% observed once, and the top ten hold less than 4.5%. The chain employs TRBV19 and TRBJ1-2; D perhaps matches TRBD1 (5 bases). Input material: peripheral blood. The TCR originated in a human donor in a cohort sampled during active COVID-19. CDR3 region: CASRPGLHYGYTF. CDR3 in DNA: TGTGCCAGCCGACCGGGACTCCACTATGGCTACACCTTC.